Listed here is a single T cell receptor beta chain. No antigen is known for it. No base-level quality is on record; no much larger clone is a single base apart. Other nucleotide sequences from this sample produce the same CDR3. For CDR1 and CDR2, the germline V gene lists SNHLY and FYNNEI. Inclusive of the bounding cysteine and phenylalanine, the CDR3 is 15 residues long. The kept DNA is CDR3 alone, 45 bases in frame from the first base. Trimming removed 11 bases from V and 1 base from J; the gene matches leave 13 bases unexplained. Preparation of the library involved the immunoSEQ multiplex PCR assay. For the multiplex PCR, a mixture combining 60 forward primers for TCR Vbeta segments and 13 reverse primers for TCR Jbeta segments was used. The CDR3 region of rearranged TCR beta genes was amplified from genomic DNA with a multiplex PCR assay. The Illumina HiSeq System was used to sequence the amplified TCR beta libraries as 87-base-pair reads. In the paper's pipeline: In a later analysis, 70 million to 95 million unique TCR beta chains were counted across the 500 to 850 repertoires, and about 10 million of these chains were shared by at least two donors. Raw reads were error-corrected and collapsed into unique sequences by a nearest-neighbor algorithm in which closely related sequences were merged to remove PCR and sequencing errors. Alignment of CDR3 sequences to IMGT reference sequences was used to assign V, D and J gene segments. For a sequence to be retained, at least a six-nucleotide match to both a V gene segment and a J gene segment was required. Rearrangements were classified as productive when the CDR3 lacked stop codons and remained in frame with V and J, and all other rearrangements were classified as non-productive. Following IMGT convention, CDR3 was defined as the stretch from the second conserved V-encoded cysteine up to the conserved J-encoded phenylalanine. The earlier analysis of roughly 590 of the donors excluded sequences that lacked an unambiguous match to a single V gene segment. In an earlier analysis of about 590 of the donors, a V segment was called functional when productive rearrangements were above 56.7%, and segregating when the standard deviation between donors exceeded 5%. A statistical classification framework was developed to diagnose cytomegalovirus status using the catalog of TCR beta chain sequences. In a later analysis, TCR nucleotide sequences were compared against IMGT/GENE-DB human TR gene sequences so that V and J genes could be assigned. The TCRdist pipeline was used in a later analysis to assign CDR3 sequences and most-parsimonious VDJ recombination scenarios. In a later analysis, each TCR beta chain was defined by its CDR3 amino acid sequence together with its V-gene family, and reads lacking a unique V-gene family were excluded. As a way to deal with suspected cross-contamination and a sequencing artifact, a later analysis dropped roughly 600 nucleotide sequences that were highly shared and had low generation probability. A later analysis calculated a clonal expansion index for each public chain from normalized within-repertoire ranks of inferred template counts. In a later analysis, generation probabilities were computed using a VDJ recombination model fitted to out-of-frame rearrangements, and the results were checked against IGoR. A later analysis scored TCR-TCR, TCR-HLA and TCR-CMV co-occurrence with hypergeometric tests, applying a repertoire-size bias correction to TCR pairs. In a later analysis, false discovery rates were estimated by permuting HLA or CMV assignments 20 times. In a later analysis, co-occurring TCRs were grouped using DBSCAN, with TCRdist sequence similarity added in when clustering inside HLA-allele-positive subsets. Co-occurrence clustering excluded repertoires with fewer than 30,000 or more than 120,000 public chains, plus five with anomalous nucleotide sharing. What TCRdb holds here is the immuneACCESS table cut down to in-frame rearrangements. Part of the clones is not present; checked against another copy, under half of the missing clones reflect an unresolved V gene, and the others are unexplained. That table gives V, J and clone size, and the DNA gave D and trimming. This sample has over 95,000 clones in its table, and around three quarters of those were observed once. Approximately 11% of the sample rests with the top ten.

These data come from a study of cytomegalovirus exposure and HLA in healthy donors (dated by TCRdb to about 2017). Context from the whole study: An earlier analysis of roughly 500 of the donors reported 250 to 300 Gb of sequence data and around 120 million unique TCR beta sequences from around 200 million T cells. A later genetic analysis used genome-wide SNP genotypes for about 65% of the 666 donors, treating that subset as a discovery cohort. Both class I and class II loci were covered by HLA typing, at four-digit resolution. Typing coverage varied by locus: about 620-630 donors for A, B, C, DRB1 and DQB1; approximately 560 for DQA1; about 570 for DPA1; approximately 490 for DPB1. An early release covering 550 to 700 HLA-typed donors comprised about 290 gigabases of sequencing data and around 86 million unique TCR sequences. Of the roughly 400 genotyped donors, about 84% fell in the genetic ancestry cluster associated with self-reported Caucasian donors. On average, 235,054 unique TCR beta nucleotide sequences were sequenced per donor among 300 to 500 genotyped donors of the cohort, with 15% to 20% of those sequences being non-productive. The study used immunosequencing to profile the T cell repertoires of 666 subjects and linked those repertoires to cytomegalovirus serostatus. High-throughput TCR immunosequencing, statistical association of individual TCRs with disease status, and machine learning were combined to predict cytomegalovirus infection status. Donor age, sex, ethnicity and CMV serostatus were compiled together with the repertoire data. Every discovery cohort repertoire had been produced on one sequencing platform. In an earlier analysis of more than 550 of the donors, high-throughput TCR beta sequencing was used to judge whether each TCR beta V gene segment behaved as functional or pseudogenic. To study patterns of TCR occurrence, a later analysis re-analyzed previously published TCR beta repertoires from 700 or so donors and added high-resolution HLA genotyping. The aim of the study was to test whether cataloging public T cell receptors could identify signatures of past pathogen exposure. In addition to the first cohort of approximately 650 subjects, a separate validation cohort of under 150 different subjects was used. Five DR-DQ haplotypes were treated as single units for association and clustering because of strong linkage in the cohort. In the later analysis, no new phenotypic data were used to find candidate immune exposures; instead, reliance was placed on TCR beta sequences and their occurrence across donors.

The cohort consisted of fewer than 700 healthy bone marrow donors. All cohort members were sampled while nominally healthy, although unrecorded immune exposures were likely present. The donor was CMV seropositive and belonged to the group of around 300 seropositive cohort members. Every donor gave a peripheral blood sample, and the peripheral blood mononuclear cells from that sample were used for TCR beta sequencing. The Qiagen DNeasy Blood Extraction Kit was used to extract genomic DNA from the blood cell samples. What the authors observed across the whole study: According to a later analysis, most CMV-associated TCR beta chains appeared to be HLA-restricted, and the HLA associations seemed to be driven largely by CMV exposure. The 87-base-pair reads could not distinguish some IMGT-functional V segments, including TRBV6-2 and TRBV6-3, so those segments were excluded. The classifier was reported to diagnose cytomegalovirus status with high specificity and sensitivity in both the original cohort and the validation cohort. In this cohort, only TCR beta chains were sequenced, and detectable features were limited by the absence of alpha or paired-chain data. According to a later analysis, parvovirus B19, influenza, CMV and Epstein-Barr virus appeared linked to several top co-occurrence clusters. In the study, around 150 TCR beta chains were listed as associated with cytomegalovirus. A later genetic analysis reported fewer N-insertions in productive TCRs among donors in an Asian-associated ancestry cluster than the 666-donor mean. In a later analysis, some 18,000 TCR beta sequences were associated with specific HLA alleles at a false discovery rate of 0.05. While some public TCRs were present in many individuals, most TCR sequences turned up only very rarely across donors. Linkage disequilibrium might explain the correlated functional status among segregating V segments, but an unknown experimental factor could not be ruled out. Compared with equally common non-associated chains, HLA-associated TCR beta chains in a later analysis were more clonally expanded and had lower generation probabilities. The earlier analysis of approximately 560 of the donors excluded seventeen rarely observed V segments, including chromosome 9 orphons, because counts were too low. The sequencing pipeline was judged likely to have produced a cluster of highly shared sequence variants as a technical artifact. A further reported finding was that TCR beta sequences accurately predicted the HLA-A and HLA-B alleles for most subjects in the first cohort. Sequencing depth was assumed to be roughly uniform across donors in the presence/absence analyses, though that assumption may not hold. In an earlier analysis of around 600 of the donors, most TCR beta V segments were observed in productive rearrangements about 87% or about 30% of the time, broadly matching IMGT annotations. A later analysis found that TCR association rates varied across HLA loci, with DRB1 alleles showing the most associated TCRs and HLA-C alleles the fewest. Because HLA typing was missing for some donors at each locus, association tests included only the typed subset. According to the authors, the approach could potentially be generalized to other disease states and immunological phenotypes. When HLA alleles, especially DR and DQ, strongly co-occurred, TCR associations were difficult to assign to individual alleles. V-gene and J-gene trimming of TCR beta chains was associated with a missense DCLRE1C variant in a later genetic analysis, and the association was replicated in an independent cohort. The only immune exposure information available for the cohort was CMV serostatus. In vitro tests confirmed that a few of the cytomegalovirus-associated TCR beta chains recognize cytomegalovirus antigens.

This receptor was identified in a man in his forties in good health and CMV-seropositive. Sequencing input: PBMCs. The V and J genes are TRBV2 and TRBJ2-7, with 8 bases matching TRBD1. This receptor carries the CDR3 CASLAGTGLSYEQYF. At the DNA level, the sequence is TGTGCCTCCTTAGCTGGGACAGGTCTTTCCTACGAGCAGTACTTC.